These 18 T cell receptor beta chains were sequenced from one sample in a study of cytomegalovirus exposure and HLA in healthy donors. PCR amplification relied on 60 Vbeta primers (plus 13 Jbeta primers). Repertoires were generated with immunoSEQ multiplex PCR, while TCRdb's copy carries only in-frame clones and drops some. The top ten clones hold around 1.9% of a sample with 80,000 to 95,000 clones, roughly 81% of them seen once. The sample comprised PBMCs. Every receptor here comes from a woman between 25 and 40 years old in good health and CMV-seronegative.

In this sample, this clone is medium-sized. V usage is TRBV4-1 and J usage is TRBJ1-5; D not resolved. CDR3 length: 14 residues. Germline CDR1 and CDR2: MGHRA and YSYEKL. V lost 0 bases and J lost 5, with 8 bases in between. The CDR3 loop reads CASSQEEGDQPQHF. The CDR3 DNA follows: TGCGCCAGCAGCCAAGAGGAGGGAGATCAGCCCCAGCATTTT.

The rearrangement joins TRBV5-4 to TRBJ2-5; weak D call: TRBD2 (6 bases). The ends were cut back, 2 bases at V and 5 bases at J, with 10 bases in the middle. Germline assignment: CDR1 SGHNT and CDR2 YYREEE (reference sequence). The CDR3 is made up of 13 amino acids. The CDR3, as DNA: TGTGCCAGCAGCTTAGGAGGGGCCGAGACCCAGTACTTC. This sequence encodes CASSLGGAETQYF.

The chain has TRBV6-5 and TRBJ1-1; no firm D call. The V and J ends lost 7 bases and 8 bases respectively, with 23 bases between them. There are 15 residues in the CDR3. Germline CDR1 reads MNHEY; CDR2 reads SVGAGI. The CDR3 DNA reads as TGTGCCAGCACCCTGTTAGGAGGACCGCCTGGGGAAGCTTTCTTT. This codes for CASTLLGGPPGEAFF.

V gene TRBV7-2 combines with J gene TRBJ2-3; 11 bases agree with TRBD2. CDR3 length: 15 residues. With 2 bases clipped from V and 5 bases from J, the junction kept 3 bases outside the gene matches. The germline V gene has CDR1 SGHTA and CDR2 FQGNSA. CDR3 amino acids: CASSLRLAGGDTQYF. CDR3 DNA: TGTGCCAGCAGCTTACGTCTAGCGGGGGGAGATACGCAGTATTTT.

This clone was found once. The V and J genes are TRBV4-1 and TRBJ2-1; 9 positions match TRBD2. Germline CDR1 MGHRA, CDR2 YSYEKL. The CDR3 runs to 16 residues. V trimming: 0 bases; J trimming: 7 bases; junction bases outside the gene matches: 7. CDR3 DNA sequence: TGCGCCAGCAGCCAAGATATCAGCGGGAGGAGGAATGAGCAGTTCTTC. Translating it yields CASSQDISGRRNEQFF.

The rearrangement joins TRBV28 to TRBJ2-3; 8 bases align to TRBD1. Germline-derived CDR1 and CDR2 are MDHEN and SYDVKM. This CDR3 comprises 15 residues. The junction had 8 bases not matched to a gene; V was cut back by 3 bases and J by 6 bases. The CDR3 bases are TGTGCCAGCAGTTTGGAGGGACGACAGGGGGATACGCAGTATTTT. Translated, it gives CASSLEGRQGDTQYF.

Here the CDR3 reads CASSMTDLQGTEAFF. DNA of the CDR3: TGTGCCAGCAGTATGACAGACTTGCAGGGCACTGAAGCTTTCTTT. This chain connects TRBV28 to TRBJ1-1, with TRBD1 as a possible D gene (5 bases). Germline V CDR1 and CDR2: MDHEN, SYDVKM. The CDR3 runs 15 residues. Trimming removed 5 bases from V and 4 bases from J, with 17 bases in between. Full variable domain (remainder filled in from reference TRBV28 and TRBJ1-1): DVKVTQSSRYLVKRTGEKVFLECVQDMDHENMFWYRQDPGLGLRLIYFSYDVKMKEKGDIPEGYSVSREKKERFSLILESASTNQTSMYLCASSMTDLQGTEAFFGQGTRLTVV.

This clone was detected only a few times. The V and J genes are TRBV2 and TRBJ1-1; 7 positions agree with TRBD1. V trimming: 8 bases; J trimming: 8 bases; junction bases outside the gene matches: 8. The CDR3 has 12 amino acids. Germline V gene lookup returns CDR1 SNHLY and CDR2 FYNNEI. The CDR3 loop reads CASCQGGGEAFF. The CDR3, as DNA: TGTGCCAGCTGCCAAGGGGGCGGAGAAGCTTTCTTT. The full variable domain, its missing parts supplied by reference TRBV2 and TRBJ1-1, is EPEVTQTPSHQVTQMGQEVILRCVPISNHLYFYWYRQILGQKVEFLVSFYNNEISEKSEIFDDQFSVERPDGSNFTLKIRSTKLEDSAMYFCASCQGGGEAFFGQGTRLTVV.

This chain links TRBV28 with TRBJ1-5; 12 nucleotides agree with TRBD1. Germline trimming cut 5 bases from V and 6 bases from J; bases unmatched to any gene: 8. This CDR3 contains 16 residues. Germline CDR1 and CDR2: MDHEN and SYDVKM. The CDR3 DNA sequence: TGTGCCAGCAGTCCTGGGGGACAGGGGGCGTTTCAGCCCCAGCATTTT. This gives the protein CASSPGGQGAFQPQHF.

CDR3 region: CASSLEVNEQFF. CDR3 nucleotides: TGCGCCAGCAGTCTGGAGGTTAATGAGCAGTTCTTC. This chain uses TRBV23-1 with TRBJ2-1; a possible D gene is TRBD2 (5 bases). TRBV23-1 is noted as an ORF with a role that remains uncertain. The CDR3 length is 12 residues. Trimming stripped 4 bases from V and 7 bases from J, with 8 bases between.

V usage is TRBV27 and J usage is TRBJ2-1; 8 positions match TRBD2. The CDR3 covers 15 residues. Germline V gene lookup returns CDR1 MNHEY and CDR2 SMNVEV (reference sequence). The V gene end was trimmed by 8 bases and the J gene end by 6 bases; junction bases not matched to a gene: 12. The CDR3 region has the DNA TGTGCCAGCTCCTACGGGGCGGGAGGCCCCAATGAGCAGTTCTTC. Protein product: CASSYGAGGPNEQFF.

The V and J genes are TRBV7-2 and TRBJ1-2; TRBD1 is a possible D gene (5 bases). This CDR3 contains 14 residues. V lost 0 bases, J lost 5 bases, and 10 bases lay in between. Germline CDR1 and CDR2: SGHTA and FQGNSA. The CDR3 nucleotides read TGTGCCAGCAGCTTAGCGCATAGGGGTTATGGCTACACCTTC. Its protein is CASSLAHRGYGYTF. Drawing the rest from reference TRBV7-2 and TRBJ1-2, the complete variable domain is GAGVSQSPSNKVTEKGKDVELRCDPISGHTALYWYRQSLGQGLEFLIYFQGNSAPDKSGLPSDRFSAERTGGSVSTLTIQRTQQEDSAVYLCASSLAHRGYGYTFGSGTRLTVV.

V and J are TRBV2 and TRBJ1-6; D remains ambiguous. Trimming stripped 2 bases from V and 10 bases from J, with 15 bases between. Per germline, CDR1 SNHLY and CDR2 FYNNEI. The CDR3 is 15 residues long. The CDR3 DNA sequence: TGTGCCAGCAGTGAATCCCGAACGACTAGATCACCCCTCCACTTT. Protein: CASSESRTTRSPLHF.

This clone was counted a single time. The chain has TRBV11-1 and TRBJ2-1, with 9 positions matching TRBD2. There are 14 residues in the CDR3. Germline CDR1 and CDR2: SGHAT and FQDESV (reference sequence). V was pared by 6 bases and J by 4 bases, with 4 bases of the junction left unmatched. CDR3 in amino acids: CASRAGGGYNEQFF. Here the CDR3 DNA reads TGTGCCAGCAGAGCGGGAGGCGGTTACAATGAGCAGTTCTTC.

The V gene is TRBV29-1, the J gene TRBJ1-5; D remains unclear. V lost 1 base and J lost 2, with 6 bases in between. Germline assignment: CDR1 SQVTM and CDR2 ANQGSEA. The CDR3 length is 13 residues. The CDR3 spells CSVEGGGNQPQHF. CDR3 nucleotide sequence: TGCAGCGTTGAAGGGGGAGGCAATCAGCCCCAGCATTTT.

This chain links TRBV10-3 with TRBJ2-7, with a weak D call TRBD2 (5 bases). This CDR3 is 14 amino acids long. Deletions cut 6 bases from V and 2 bases from J, with 14 bases between. The germline CDR1 and CDR2 sequences are ENHRY and SYGVKD. Written as DNA, the CDR3 is TGTGCCATCAGCCCCGGCGGGTCGACCTACGAGCAGTACTTC. This gives the protein CAISPGGSTYEQYF.

The CDR3 coding sequence is TGTGCCAGCAGCGGGGGGACAGGGGGCAATCAGCCCCAGCATTTT. It yields the protein CASSGGTGGNQPQHF. The chain carries TRBV7-9 and TRBJ1-5, with 10 bases that match TRBD1. This CDR3 is 15 amino acids long. Germline V CDR1 and CDR2: SEHNR, FQNEAQ (reference sequence). V lost 5 bases to trimming and J lost 2 bases; unmatched junction nucleotides: 3.

This chain connects TRBV6-1 to TRBJ2-5; TRBD1 matches 8 bases. The CDR3 runs to 15 residues. Germline loops: CDR1 MNHNS, CDR2 SASEGT. Trimming removed 5 bases from V and 2 bases from J; junction bases left unmatched: 7. CDR3 region: CASSTGYRGQETQYF. The CDR3 DNA follows: TGTGCCAGCAGTACGGGGTACAGGGGGCAAGAGACCCAGTACTTC.